This TCR beta chain was recovered during a study of cytomegalovirus exposure and HLA in healthy donors. With V trimmed by 3 bases and J by 5 bases, 6 bases remained unmatched. The CDR3 is made up of 14 amino acids. CDR1 is MNHEY, CDR2 SMNVEV, per germline (reference sequence). PCR employed 60 Vbeta and 13 Jbeta primers. The repertoire was sequenced with immunoSEQ multiplex PCR; TCRdb's copy has only in-frame clones and lacks some. The data show about 190,000 clones, nearly 80% seen once. Points from the study as a whole: Sequencing depth across donors, presence/absence analyses assumed, was roughly uniform.

This clone has only one observation. Its antigen is undetermined. This receptor was taken from a woman in her twenties or thirties in good health and CMV-seropositive. The sequencing sample was made of PBMCs. The chain carries TRBV27 and TRBJ2-5; 7 positions agree with TRBD1. This chain's CDR3 is CASSFYRGLETQYF. In nucleotides, the CDR3 is TGTGCCAGCAGTTTCTACAGGGGCCTGGAGACCCAGTACTTC.